This TCR beta chain was captured in a study of blood T cell repertoires in COVID-19. Study-wide background: Samples came from the United States, Italy and Spain, spanning acute and convalescent COVID-19. From T cells, B-cell-depleted T cells, or PBMCs came the material, which was cDNA or gDNA.

V lost 7 bases and J lost 3, with 16 bases in between. The CDR3 totals 14 residues. Per the germline V gene, CDR1 is SQVTM and CDR2 is ANQGSEA. Seattle-derived patients entered the study during active infection and were followed longitudinally. Per the study methods: Reference gene primer amplification in the assay estimated nucleated cell counts. Some clones are missing from TCRdb's copy, which holds only in-frame ones; the method was immunoSEQ multiplex PCR. The D gene and trimming were derived from the DNA, and the V and J assignments and clone size from that table. The profile shows roughly 260,000 clones, 80% to 95% of them singletons.

The rearrangement links TRBV29-1 to TRBJ1-5, with D possibly matching TRBD1 (5 bases). The receptor comes from a person aged 18 to 30 with COVID-19, enrolled during active disease. The material sequenced was peripheral blood. CDR3 sequence: CSGVEGAYNQPQHF. The CDR3 DNA sequence: TGCAGCGGGGTGGAAGGGGCGTACAATCAGCCCCAGCATTTT.